This T cell receptor (beta chain) stems from a study of cytomegalovirus exposure and HLA in healthy donors. Whole-study findings and limits: Other equally common chains were less clonally expanded than HLA-associated TCR beta chains, a later analysis showed. Under in vitro conditions, a few CMV-associated chains were confirmed as specific for CMV antigens.

Primers: 60 Vbeta forward and 13 Jbeta reverse. Measured with immunoSEQ multiplex PCR; TCRdb has only the in-frame clones, and not every one. The sample yields over 100,000 clones, under 85% seen once. Every donor was a healthy person donating bone marrow. The V end lost 0 bases, the J end lost 4 bases, and 6 bases lay between the germline ends. Germline CDR1 MNHEY, CDR2 SVGAGI. There are 13 residues in the CDR3. This clone was seen a few times. Its specificity is unknown. The receptor was isolated from a man in his forties in good health and CMV-seronegative. The V and J genes are TRBV6-5 and TRBJ2-5; possibly TRBD2 for D (5 bases). Input material: PBMCs. CDR3 DNA sequence: TGTGCCAGCAGTTACTCGAGGGCAGAGACCCAGTACTTC. This sequence encodes CASSYSRAETQYF.